Below, 8 T cell receptor beta chains from the same sample are listed, as sequenced in a study of identical twins. TCRdb reanalysed the 5' RACE reads using MiXCR and keeps one entry per CDR3 protein. The table includes around 280,000 distinct CDR3 sequences, less than 9% detected once. The sample also formed part of further work on yellow fever vaccine responses in identical twins.

The sample was memory (CD45RO+) T cells sorted from blood. The origin of the receptors is a woman under 30 in good health.

J is TRBJ2-5 and V is TRBV28, with 13 bases lining up with TRBD2. The germline V gene encodes CDR1 MDHEN and CDR2 SYDVKM. CDR3 length: 15 amino acids. V lost 6 bases, J lost 4 bases, and 5 bases stayed unmatched. The CDR3 nucleotides are TGTGCCAGCAGCCCGACTAGCGGGGGGTTAGAGACCCAGTACTTC. Amino acid sequence: CASSPTSGGLETQYF. Full variable domain (missing parts from reference TRBV28 and TRBJ2-5): DVKVTQSSRYLVKRTGEKVFLECVQDMDHENMFWYRQDPGLGLRLIYFSYDVKMKEKGDIPEGYSVSREKKERFSLILESASTNQTSMYLCASSPTSGGLETQYFGPGTRLLVL.

This clonotype was found a few times. The chain recombines TRBV24-1 with TRBJ2-3; weak D call: TRBD2 (5 bases). There are 18 residues in the CDR3. CDR1 and CDR2 from the germline V gene are KGHDR and SFDVKD. V lost 6 bases and J lost 4, with 25 bases in between. CDR3 in DNA: TGTGCCACCAGTACTCCTGATCCGCTAGCCGACCCTCCAGATACGCAGTATTTT. It specifies CATSTPDPLADPPDTQYF.

The rearrangement joins TRBV3-1 to TRBJ2-1; D remains unclear. Germline CDR1 and CDR2: LGHDT and YNNKEL (reference sequence). The CDR3 consists of 17 residues. V shed 3 bases and J shed 2 bases, with 17 bases lying between them. CDR3 sequence: CASSQHPVISPYNEQFF. DNA for the CDR3: TGTGCCAGCAGCCAGCACCCAGTCATTAGCCCCTACAATGAGCAGTTCTTC.

This clonotype was observed many times. V is TRBV7-9 and J is TRBJ1-2, with 7 bases matching TRBD1. From germline, CDR1 is SEHNR and CDR2 FQNEAQ (reference sequence). This CDR3 contains 12 residues. Trimming took 5 bases from V and 4 from J; bases not matched to a gene: 1. This chain's CDR3 is CASSRDSYGYTF. CDR3 DNA: TGTGCCAGCAGCCGGGACAGCTATGGCTACACCTTC.

This clonotype came up a few times. The rearrangement links TRBV20-1 to TRBJ2-2; 12 nucleotides line up with TRBD2. V lost 0 bases to trimming and J lost 0 bases; unmatched junction nucleotides: 5. Per germline, CDR1 DFQATT and CDR2 SNEGSKA (reference sequence). CDR3 size: 18 residues. The CDR3 protein is CSARELLAGGANTGELFF. CDR3 bases: TGCAGTGCTAGAGAGTTGCTAGCGGGAGGGGCGAACACCGGGGAGCTGTTTTTT.

In its sample, this clonotype was seen many times. V usage is TRBV6-5 and J usage is TRBJ2-5; D gene uncertain. Germline values: CDR1 MNHEY, CDR2 SVGAGI. The V gene lost 0 bases and the J gene lost 5 bases, with 4 bases spanning the gap. The CDR3 totals 12 residues. CDR3 sequence (DNA): TGTGCCAGCAGTTACTCAGGCGAGACCCAGTACTTC. Protein product: CASSYSGETQYF.

V is TRBV28 and J is TRBJ2-7; D is perhaps TRBD1 (5 bases). Trimming shortened V by 6 bases and J by 12 bases, and 21 bases separated the two germline ends. The CDR3 has 13 amino acids. Germline V gene data show CDR1 as MDHEN and CDR2 as SYDVKM. The CDR3 protein is CASRQAVTDVLYF. The DNA of the CDR3 is TGTGCCAGCAGACAGGCAGTAACCGACGTCCTGTACTTC.

V is TRBV5-6 and J is TRBJ2-7; 7 nucleotides agree with TRBD2. The CDR3 consists of 14 residues. Germline trimming cut 0 bases from V and 3 bases from J; bases unmatched to any gene: 3. Germline CDR1 and CDR2: SGHDT and YYEEEE. The CDR3 region has the DNA TGTGCCAGCAGCTTGGGTCTAGCGGACTACGAGCAGTACTTC. It specifies CASSLGLADYEQYF.